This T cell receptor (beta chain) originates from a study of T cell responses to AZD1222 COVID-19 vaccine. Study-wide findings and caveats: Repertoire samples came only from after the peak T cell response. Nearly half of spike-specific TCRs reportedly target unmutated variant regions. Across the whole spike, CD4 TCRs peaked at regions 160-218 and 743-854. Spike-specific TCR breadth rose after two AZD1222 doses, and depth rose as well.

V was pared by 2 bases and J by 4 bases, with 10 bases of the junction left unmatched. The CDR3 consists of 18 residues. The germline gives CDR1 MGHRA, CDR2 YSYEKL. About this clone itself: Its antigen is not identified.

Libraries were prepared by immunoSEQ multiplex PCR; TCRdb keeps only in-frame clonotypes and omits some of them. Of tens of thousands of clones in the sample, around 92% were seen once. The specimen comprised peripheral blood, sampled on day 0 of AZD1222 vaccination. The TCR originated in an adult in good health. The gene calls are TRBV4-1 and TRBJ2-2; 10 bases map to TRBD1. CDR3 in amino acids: CASSQQTGQGRATGELFF. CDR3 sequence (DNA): TGCGCCAGCAGCCAACAGACGGGACAGGGGAGAGCCACCGGGGAGCTGTTTTTT.